These 18 T cell receptor beta chains were all obtained from the same sample, sequenced in a study of blood T cell repertoires in COVID-19. Data came from immunoSEQ multiplex PCR; TCRdb stores just in-frame clones and leaves some out. The table includes 150,000 to 200,000 clones, around 90% detected once. The sequenced material came from PBMCs or T cells enriched from blood (not recorded which). The receptor source for this set is a woman aged 25 to 39 who had recovered from COVID-19.

This clone was seen a handful of times. The rearrangement uses TRBV30 and TRBJ1-5, with D tentatively TRBD1 (5 bases). This CDR3 has 15 residues. Germline V gene lookup returns CDR1 GTSNPN and CDR2 SVGIG (reference sequence). V lost 2 bases, J lost 3 bases, and 14 bases lay in between. CDR3 nucleotide sequence: TGTGCCTGGAGTCTGGATGGGGGGTACAATCAGCCCCAGCATTTT. This translates into CAWSLDGGYNQPQHF. Full variable domain (outside the CDR3, taken from reference TRBV30 and TRBJ1-5): SQTIHQWPATLVQPVGSPLSLECTVEGTSNPNLYWYRQAAGRGLQLLFYSVGIGQISSEVPQNLSASRPQDRQFILSSKKLLLSDSGFYLCAWSLDGGYNQPQHFGDGTRLSIL.

The rearrangement uses TRBV19 and TRBJ1-2; D gene ambiguous. V lost 3 bases and J 1 base, leaving 6 bases between the germline ends. The CDR3 totals 13 residues. Germline CDR1 is LNHDA and CDR2 is SQIVND (reference sequence). In DNA form, the CDR3 reads TGTGCCAGTAGTATTACCGGTAACTATGGCTACACCTTC. It translates to CASSITGNYGYTF.

J is TRBJ2-3 and V is TRBV9; tentative D call: TRBD2 (6 bases). The V end lost 0 bases, the J end lost 1 base, and 12 bases lay between the germline ends. CDR3 length: 16 amino acids. The germline V gene encodes CDR1 SGDLS and CDR2 YYNGEE. The CDR3 protein is CASSVGGASGTDTQYF. CDR3 bases: TGTGCCAGCAGCGTAGGAGGGGCTAGCGGCACAGATACGCAGTATTTT.

The chain links TRBV18 to TRBJ2-7, with 12 bases aligning to TRBD1. V gave up 6 bases and J gave up 2 bases; unmatched junction bases: 14. Germline-derived CDR1 and CDR2 are KGHSH and LQKENI. The CDR3 consists of 18 residues. For the CDR3, the DNA is TGTGCCAGCTCCCCCGGGACAGGGGGCGAGGTTCCTACCTACGAGCAGTACTTC. Residues: CASSPGTGGEVPTYEQYF. The full variable domain, rest sourced from reference TRBV18 and TRBJ2-7, is NAGVMQNPRHLVRRRGQEARLRCSPMKGHSHVYWYRQLPEEGLKFMVYLQKENIIDESGMPKERFSAEFPKEGPSILRIQQVVRGDSAAYFCASSPGTGGEVPTYEQYFGPGTRLTVT.

This chain joins TRBV5-4 and TRBJ1-1; TRBD1 matches at 7 bases. The CDR3 length is 15 residues. The V gene's germline CDR1 is SGHNT and CDR2 YYREEE (reference sequence). The J segment lost 2 bases and the V segment lost 2 bases, leaving 6 bases of the junction unmatched. CDR3 residues: CASSFFDRDNTEAFF. The CDR3 DNA reads as TGTGCCAGCAGCTTTTTCGACAGGGATAACACTGAAGCTTTCTTT.

The chain carries TRBV7-9 and TRBJ1-3; D may be TRBD1 (5 bases). Germline V CDR1 and CDR2: SEHNR, FQNEAQ (reference sequence). CDR3 size: 15 residues. V lost 0 bases and J 4 bases, leaving 10 bases between the germline ends. As DNA, the CDR3 is TGTGCCAGCAGCTTAGCAGGCGCAGGGGGAAACACCATATATTTT. Encoded protein: CASSLAGAGGNTIYF.

The chain recombines TRBV15 with TRBJ1-1; TRBD1 is a possible D gene (6 bases). CDR1 and CDR2 (germline): LNHNV, YYDKDF (reference sequence). The germline V and J ends were trimmed by 0 bases and 1 base, with 15 bases remaining between them. This CDR3 contains 17 residues. The CDR3 protein is CATSRDRADRENTEAFF. CDR3 bases: TGTGCCACCAGCAGAGATAGGGCGGACAGAGAGAACACTGAAGCTTTCTTT.

The V and J genes are TRBV30 and TRBJ1-2, with a weak D call TRBD1 (6 bases). V dropped 1 base and J dropped 7 bases, with 25 bases sitting between them. The germline CDR1 and CDR2 sequences are GTSNPN and SVGIG (reference sequence). The CDR3 is 17 amino acids. CDR3 protein: CAWSGQRSTRGSGGYTF. In DNA, the CDR3 is TGTGCCTGGAGTGGGCAGAGGTCTACCAGGGGATCGGGTGGCTACACCTTC. Supplemented by reference TRBV30 and TRBJ1-2, the full variable domain reads SQTIHQWPATLVQPVGSPLSLECTVEGTSNPNLYWYRQAAGRGLQLLFYSVGIGQISSEVPQNLSASRPQDRQFILSSKKLLLSDSGFYLCAWSGQRSTRGSGGYTFGSGTRLTVV.

The rearrangement uses TRBV7-2 and TRBJ1-6; possibly TRBD1 for D (5 bases). Germline V CDR1 and CDR2: SGHTA, FQGNSA. CDR3 size: 14 residues. V lost 3 bases, J lost 9 bases, and 12 bases lay in between. CDR3 sequence: CASSFQGSISPLHF. The DNA for the CDR3 is TGTGCCAGCAGCTTCCAGGGTTCTATTTCACCCCTCCACTTT.

The chain is built from TRBV3-1 (or the pseudogene TRBV3-2) and TRBJ1-2, with TRBD1 identical over 11 bases. CDR3 size: 15 residues. With 4 bases clipped from V and 2 bases from J, the junction kept 3 bases outside the gene matches. Germline values: CDR1 LGHDT, CDR2 YNNKEL (reference sequence). The CDR3 loop reads CASSRGQGGNYGYTF. The CDR3 DNA follows: TGTGCCAGCAGCCGGGGACAGGGGGGCAACTATGGCTACACCTTC.

In nucleotides, the CDR3 is TGTGCCTGGGGGACTAGCCTAGTGAATGAGCAGTTCTTC. Its protein product is CAWGTSLVNEQFF. This chain connects TRBV30 to TRBJ2-1; TRBD2 matches at 9 bases. The J segment lost 7 bases and the V segment lost 5 bases, leaving 6 bases of the junction unmatched. Germline assignment: CDR1 GTSNPN and CDR2 SVGIG (reference sequence). The CDR3 loop spans 13 amino acids.

The chain is built from TRBV6-6 and TRBJ2-3; 15 positions match TRBD2. J gave up 1 base and V 5 bases, and 10 bases lay outside the gene matches. CDR1 is MNHNY and CDR2 is SVGAGI in the germline V gene (reference sequence). There are 19 residues in the CDR3. The chain's CDR3 is CASSRSGLAGGRGTDTQYF. The CDR3 DNA is TGTGCCAGCAGTCGGAGCGGACTAGCGGGGGGGCGTGGCACAGATACGCAGTATTTT.

The CDR3 is CASSQGQVNEQFF. CDR3 bases: TGCGCCAGCAGCCAGGGACAGGTGAATGAGCAGTTCTTC. This sequence joins TRBV5-1 and TRBJ2-1, with 8 bases identical to TRBD1. V trimming: 4 bases; J trimming: 7 bases; junction bases outside the gene matches: 4. This CDR3 comprises 13 residues. Germline V gives CDR1 SGHRS, CDR2 YFSETQ.

This chain joins TRBV7-9 and TRBJ1-2; TRBD1 matches 8 bases. Germline CDR1 SEHNR, CDR2 FQNEAQ (reference sequence). V lost 5 bases and J lost 8; bases outside the gene matches: 19. This CDR3 is built from 17 residues. The CDR3 reads CASSTFGRSGTGRGYTF. The CDR3, as DNA: TGTGCCAGCAGCACATTCGGTCGTTCCGGGACAGGAAGGGGCTACACCTTC.

The CDR3 nucleotides read TGTGCCAGCAGCTCCGAGCGGGATAGCAATGAGCAGTTCTTC. This encodes CASSSERDSNEQFF. This chain joins TRBV7-3 and TRBJ2-1, with TRBD2 identical over 7 bases. Trimming took 4 bases from V and 6 from J; bases not matched to a gene: 6. CDR3 length: 14 amino acids. Germline lookup yields CDR1 SGHTA and CDR2 FQGTGA.

This chain links TRBV29-1 with TRBJ2-1; 11 positions match TRBD2. CDR3 length: 14 amino acids. Germline loops: CDR1 SQVTM, CDR2 ANQGSEA. V lost 3 bases to trimming and J lost 8 bases; unmatched junction nucleotides: 6. The CDR3 reads CSVDSGRAFDEQFF. The CDR3 nucleotides are TGCAGCGTTGATAGCGGGAGGGCCTTCGATGAGCAGTTCTTC.

This clone was seen a handful of times. V and J are TRBV6-5 and TRBJ2-7; TRBD2 might be the D (5 bases). Germline values: CDR1 MNHEY, CDR2 SVGAGI. The CDR3 runs to 15 residues. V was pared by 0 bases and J by 3 bases, with 12 bases between. CDR3 loop: CASSYSNGINYEQYF. The DNA of the CDR3 is TGTGCCAGCAGTTACTCGAACGGGATTAACTACGAGCAGTACTTC.

CDR3 region: CASSPPGQGGQYEQYF. In DNA, the CDR3 is TGTGCCAGCAGTCCACCGGGACAGGGGGGGCAATACGAGCAGTACTTC. V is TRBV27 and J is TRBJ2-7; 11 bases agree with TRBD1. CDR3 length: 16 residues. The junction had 10 bases not matched to a gene; V was cut back by 5 bases and J by 4 bases. CDR1 and CDR2 (germline): MNHEY, SMNVEV (reference sequence).